Listed below are T cell receptor beta chains from one sample, sequenced in a study of T cells after yellow fever vaccination. Each CDR3 protein is one row after TCRdb ran MiXCR on the 5' RACE reads. The sample has 200,000 or so distinct CDR3 sequences, more than 6.5% seen once; the top ten hold roughly 1%. The sample was CD4+ T cells sorted from PBMCs, taken on the day of the yellow fever booster vaccination. All receptors come from a man aged 30-40 years who received the YFV17D yellow fever vaccine. The CDR3 runs from the conserved cysteine through the conserved F or W.

v_gene: TRBV7-9
CDR3aa: CASSLSRSAGYGELFF

v_gene: TRBV29-1
CDR3aa: CSGQAFGANVLTF

v_gene: TRBV7-9
CDR3aa: CASSLEAESEAFF

v_gene: TRBV24-1
CDR3aa: CATSLRADTQYF

v_gene: TRBV20-1
CDR3aa: CSARELGGPYNEQFF

v_gene: TRBV6-1
CDR3aa: CASSMDRGSTDTQYF

v_gene: TRBV5-1
CDR3aa: CASSSDVGARGGELFF

v_gene: TRBV7-2
CDR3aa: CASSPMRDQPQHF

v_gene: TRBV5-6
CDR3aa: CASSLDRSTDTQYF

v_gene: TRBV28
CDR3aa: CASSHRQGVGSPLHF

v_gene: TRBV3-1
CDR3aa: CASSEPGLAGLPYNEQFF

v_gene: TRBV10-3
CDR3aa: CAIREGNINTINTEAFF

v_gene: TRBV20-1
CDR3aa: CSARSPVNTEAFF

v_gene: TRBV24-1
CDR3aa: CATSGGGRGTGELFF

v_gene: TRBV25-1
CDR3aa: CASEKQGVGRSGNTIYF

v_gene: TRBV10-3
CDR3aa: CAIRTGQGDSYEQYF

v_gene: TRBV29-1
CDR3aa: CSVGDLDYEQYF

v_gene: TRBV7-2
CDR3aa: CASSSGLAGENKQFF

v_gene: TRBV7-8
CDR3aa: CASSKAGTSSAYNEQFF

v_gene: TRBV27
CDR3aa: CASRRSSSYEQYF

v_gene: TRBV12-3/TRBV12-4
CDR3aa: CASSNQGSGELFF

v_gene: TRBV20-1
CDR3aa: CSALLPGSVGQYF

v_gene: TRBV7-9
CDR3aa: CASSLAGTHYEQYF

v_gene: TRBV20-1
CDR3aa: CSARVGGSVRDEQYF

v_gene: TRBV28
CDR3aa: CATTVGRLYEQYF

v_gene: TRBV6-5
CDR3aa: CASSYLGQLDTGELFF